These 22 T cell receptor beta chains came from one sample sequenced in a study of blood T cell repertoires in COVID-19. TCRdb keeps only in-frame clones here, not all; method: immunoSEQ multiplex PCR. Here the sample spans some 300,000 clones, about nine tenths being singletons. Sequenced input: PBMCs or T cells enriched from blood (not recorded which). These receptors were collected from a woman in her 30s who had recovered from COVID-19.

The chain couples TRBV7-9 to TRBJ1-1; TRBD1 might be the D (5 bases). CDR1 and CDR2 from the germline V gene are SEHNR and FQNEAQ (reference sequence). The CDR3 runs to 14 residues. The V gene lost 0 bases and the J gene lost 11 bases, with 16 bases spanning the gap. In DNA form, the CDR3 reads TGTGCCAGCAGCTTAGCTTTCCGGGAGGGGTCGGCTTTCTTT. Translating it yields CASSLAFREGSAFF.

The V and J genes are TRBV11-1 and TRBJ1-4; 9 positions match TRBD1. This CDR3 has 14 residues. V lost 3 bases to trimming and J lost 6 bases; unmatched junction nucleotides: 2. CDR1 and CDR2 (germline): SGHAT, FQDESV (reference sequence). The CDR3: CASSLGQGDEKLFF. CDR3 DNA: TGTGCCAGCAGCTTGGGACAGGGTGATGAAAAACTGTTTTTT.

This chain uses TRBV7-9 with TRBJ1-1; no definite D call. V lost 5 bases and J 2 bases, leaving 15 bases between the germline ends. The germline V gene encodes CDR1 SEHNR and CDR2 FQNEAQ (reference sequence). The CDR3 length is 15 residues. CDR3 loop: CASSALGASNTEAFF. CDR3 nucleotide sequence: TGTGCCAGCAGCGCCCTGGGAGCTTCCAACACTGAAGCTTTCTTT.

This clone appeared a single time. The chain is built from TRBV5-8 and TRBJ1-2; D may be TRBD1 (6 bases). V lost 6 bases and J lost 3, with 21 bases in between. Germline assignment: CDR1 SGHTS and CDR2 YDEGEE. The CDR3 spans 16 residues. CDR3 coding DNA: TGTGCCAGCACTGACAGGCAAGGTAGAGTCGACTATGGCTACACCTTC. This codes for CASTDRQGRVDYGYTF.

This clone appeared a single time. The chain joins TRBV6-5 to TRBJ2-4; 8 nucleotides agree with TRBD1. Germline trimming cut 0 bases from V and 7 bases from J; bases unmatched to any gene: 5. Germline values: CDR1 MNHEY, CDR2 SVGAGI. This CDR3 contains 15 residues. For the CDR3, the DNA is TGTGCCAGCAGTTACTCTGGGCAGGGGGCGAACATTCAGTACTTC. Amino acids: CASSYSGQGANIQYF.

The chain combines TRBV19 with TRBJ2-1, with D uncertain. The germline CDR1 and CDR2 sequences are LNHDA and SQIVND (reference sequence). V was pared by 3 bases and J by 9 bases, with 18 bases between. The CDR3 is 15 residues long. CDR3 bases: TGTGCCAGTAGTATTGTTCAGTCCGCACCCAGTGAGCAGTTCTTC. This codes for CASSIVQSAPSEQFF.

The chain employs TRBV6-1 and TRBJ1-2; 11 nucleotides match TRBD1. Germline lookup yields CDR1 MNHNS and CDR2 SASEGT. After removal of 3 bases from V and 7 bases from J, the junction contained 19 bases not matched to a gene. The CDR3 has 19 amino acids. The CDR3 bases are TGTGCCAGCAGTGAGGGGACCCCGGGACAGGGGGTCTATAGGGGTGGCTACACCTTC. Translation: CASSEGTPGQGVYRGGYTF.

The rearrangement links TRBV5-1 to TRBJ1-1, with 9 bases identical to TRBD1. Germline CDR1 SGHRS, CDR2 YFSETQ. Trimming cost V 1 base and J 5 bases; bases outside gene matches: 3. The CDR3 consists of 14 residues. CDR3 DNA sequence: TGCGCCAGCAGCTTGTTGACAGGGGGGACTGAAGCTTTCTTT. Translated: CASSLLTGGTEAFF.

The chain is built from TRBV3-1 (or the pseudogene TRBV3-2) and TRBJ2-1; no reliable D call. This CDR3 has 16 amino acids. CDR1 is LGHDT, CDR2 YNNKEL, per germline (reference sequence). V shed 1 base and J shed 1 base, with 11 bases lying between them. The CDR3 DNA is TGTGCCAGCAGCCAAGTTCTCGGAGCGTCCTACAATGAGCAGTTCTTC. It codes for CASSQVLGASYNEQFF.

The CDR3 protein is CASSETGGAGQPQHF. The CDR3 region has the DNA TGTGCCAGCAGCGAGACAGGGGGCGCAGGGCAGCCCCAGCATTTT. V usage is TRBV9 and J usage is TRBJ1-5, with 10 positions matching TRBD1. This CDR3 is 15 amino acids long. Looked up from germline, CDR1 is SGDLS and CDR2 is YYNGEE. Trimming at V came to 3 bases and at J to 7 bases, leaving 7 bases not matched to a gene. Full variable domain (rest looked up from reference TRBV9 and TRBJ1-5): DSGVTQTPKHLITATGQRVTLRCSPRSGDLSVYWYQQSLDQGLQFLIQYYNGEERAKGNILERFSAQQFPDLHSELNLSSLELGDSALYFCASSETGGAGQPQHFGDGTRLSIL.

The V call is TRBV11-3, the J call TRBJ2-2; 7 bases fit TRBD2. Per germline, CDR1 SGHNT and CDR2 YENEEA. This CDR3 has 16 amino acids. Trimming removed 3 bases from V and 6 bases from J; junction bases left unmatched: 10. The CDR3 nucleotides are TGTGCCAGCAGCTTCCAGCGGGGAGGGTCCGCCGGGGAGCTGTTTTTT. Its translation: CASSFQRGGSAGELFF.

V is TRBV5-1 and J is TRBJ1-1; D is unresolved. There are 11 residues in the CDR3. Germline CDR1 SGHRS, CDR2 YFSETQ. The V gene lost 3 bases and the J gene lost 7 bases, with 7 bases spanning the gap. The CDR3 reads CASSSGIEAFF. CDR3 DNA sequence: TGCGCCAGCAGCTCAGGCATTGAAGCTTTCTTT.

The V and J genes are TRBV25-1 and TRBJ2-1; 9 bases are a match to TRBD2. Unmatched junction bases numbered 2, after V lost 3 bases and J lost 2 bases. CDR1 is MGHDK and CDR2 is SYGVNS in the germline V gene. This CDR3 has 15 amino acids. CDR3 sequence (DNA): TGTGCCAGCAGTGAGGCGGGGGGGGCCTACAATGAGCAGTTCTTC. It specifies CASSEAGGAYNEQFF.

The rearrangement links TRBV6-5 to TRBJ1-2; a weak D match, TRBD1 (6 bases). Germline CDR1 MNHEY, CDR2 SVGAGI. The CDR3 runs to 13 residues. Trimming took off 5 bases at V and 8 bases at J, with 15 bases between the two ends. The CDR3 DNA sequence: TGTGCCAGCAGTAACGGACAGCCCTCCGGCTACACCTTC. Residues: CASSNGQPSGYTF.

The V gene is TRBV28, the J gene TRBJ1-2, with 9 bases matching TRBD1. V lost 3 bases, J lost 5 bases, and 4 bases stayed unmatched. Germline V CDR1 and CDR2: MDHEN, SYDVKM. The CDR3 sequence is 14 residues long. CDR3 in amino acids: CASSLGDRVYGYTF. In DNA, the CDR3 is TGTGCCAGCAGTTTGGGGGACAGGGTTTATGGCTACACCTTC.

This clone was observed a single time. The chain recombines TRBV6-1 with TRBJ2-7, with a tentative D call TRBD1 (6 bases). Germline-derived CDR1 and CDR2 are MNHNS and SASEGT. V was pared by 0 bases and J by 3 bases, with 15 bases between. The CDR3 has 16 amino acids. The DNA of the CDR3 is TGTGCCAGCAGTGAAGCGGCGGTGTCGGACAGCTACGAGCAGTACTTC. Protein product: CASSEAAVSDSYEQYF.

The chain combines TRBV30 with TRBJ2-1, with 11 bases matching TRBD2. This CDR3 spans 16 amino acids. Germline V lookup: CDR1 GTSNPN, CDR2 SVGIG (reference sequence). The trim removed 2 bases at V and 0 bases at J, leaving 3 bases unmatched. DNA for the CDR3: TGTGCCTGGAGTCCTGGACTAGCGGGCTCCTACAATGAGCAGTTCTTC. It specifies CAWSPGLAGSYNEQFF.

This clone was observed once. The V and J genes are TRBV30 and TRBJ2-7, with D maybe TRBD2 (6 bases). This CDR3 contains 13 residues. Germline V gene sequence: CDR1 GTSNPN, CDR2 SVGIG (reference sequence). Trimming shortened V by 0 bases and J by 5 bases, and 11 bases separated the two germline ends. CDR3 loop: CAWSVLGGNEQYF. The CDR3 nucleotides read TGTGCCTGGAGTGTACTGGGGGGAAACGAGCAGTACTTC.

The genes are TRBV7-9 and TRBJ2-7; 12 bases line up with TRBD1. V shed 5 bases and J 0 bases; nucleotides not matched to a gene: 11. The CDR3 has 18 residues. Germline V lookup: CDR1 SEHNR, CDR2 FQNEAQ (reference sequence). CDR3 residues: CASSRDRGQPLHSYEQYF. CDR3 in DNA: TGTGCCAGCAGCCGGGACAGGGGGCAACCCCTACACTCCTACGAGCAGTACTTC.

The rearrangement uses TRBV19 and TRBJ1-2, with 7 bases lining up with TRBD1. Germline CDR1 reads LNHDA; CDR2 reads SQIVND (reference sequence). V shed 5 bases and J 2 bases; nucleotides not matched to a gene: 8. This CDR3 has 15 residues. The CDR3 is CASSPRDRKNYGYTF. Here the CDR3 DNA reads TGTGCCAGTAGTCCCCGGGACAGAAAGAACTATGGCTACACCTTC.

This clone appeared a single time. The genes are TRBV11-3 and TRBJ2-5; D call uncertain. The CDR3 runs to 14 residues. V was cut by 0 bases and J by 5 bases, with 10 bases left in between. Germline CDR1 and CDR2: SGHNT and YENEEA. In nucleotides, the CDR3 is TGTGCCAGCAGCTTAGAACCCAACGGGGAGACCCAGTACTTC. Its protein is CASSLEPNGETQYF.

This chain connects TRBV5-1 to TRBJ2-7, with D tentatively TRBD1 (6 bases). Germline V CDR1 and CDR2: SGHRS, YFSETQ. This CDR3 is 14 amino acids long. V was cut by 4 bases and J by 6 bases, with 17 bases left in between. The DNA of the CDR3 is TGCGCCAGCAGCCCAATCGACAGGCCCCCCGAGCAGTACTTC. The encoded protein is CASSPIDRPPEQYF. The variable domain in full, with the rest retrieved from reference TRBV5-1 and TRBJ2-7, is KAGVTQTPRYLIKTRGQQVTLSCSPISGHRSVSWYQQTPGQGLQFLFEYFSETQRNKGNFPGRFSGRQFSNSRSEMNVSTLELGDSALYLCASSPIDRPPEQYFGPGTRLTVT.